This T cell receptor beta chain was sequenced for a study of blood T cell repertoires in COVID-19. Study in general: COVID-19 samples collected from the United States, Italy and Spain covered acute and convalescent phases. From T cells, B-cell-depleted T cells, or PBMCs came the material, which was cDNA or gDNA.

The trim removed 0 bases at V and 7 bases at J, leaving 9 bases unmatched. CDR1 and CDR2 (germline): ENHRY, SYGVKD. CDR3 size: 16 residues. In the original workflow: Quantification of nucleated cells was approximated via reference gene primer amplification. TCRdb's table, derived via immunoSEQ multiplex PCR, lists solely in-frame clones and lacks some. V, J and clone size reflect that table, while D and trimming were determined from the DNA. This sample has 390,000 or so clones, with 86% found just once. The chain couples TRBV10-3 to TRBJ2-1; 7 bases agree with TRBD2. The TCR originated in a woman aged 25 to 39 with active or convalescent COVID-19. Input material: peripheral blood. As DNA, the CDR3 is TGTGCCATCAGTGAGTCGGTGGGAGGGCTCAAGAATGAGCAGTTCTTC. Protein: CAISESVGGLKNEQFF.